A selection of T cell receptor beta chains follows, all from one sample in a study of molecular identifiers for immune sequencing clone quantification. MiXCR was run by TCRdb on the PCR reads, yielding one entry per CDR3 protein. This sample carries some 580,000 distinct CDR3 sequences, roughly 23% of them seen once, and the ten largest clones take approximately 0.75%. Sequenced material: naive CD8+ T cells from blood, with Jurkat cell RNA spiked in. The source is a human donor in good health. Some libraries in this study had Jurkat cell RNA spiked in. Each CDR3 is given without its conserved first and last residue.

>TRBV12-3/TRBV12-4|TRBJ2-3
ASRSTLAGYTDTQY
>TRBV7-9|TRBJ1-5
ASSLYGDSNQPQH
>TRBV20-1|TRBJ1-2
SARDLTPGQITNYGYT
>TRBV19|TRBJ2-7
ASSMDYSYEQY
>TRBV10-3|TRBJ1-4
AISPGVRSNEKLF
>TRBV7-6|TRBJ1-1
ATTPGQGLNTEAF
>TRBV7-9|TRBJ2-5
ASSFDRDTHQETQY
>TRBV13|TRBJ1-3
ASSFLGNTIY
>TRBV27|TRBJ2-3
ASRQATSTDTQY
>TRBV27|TRBJ2-3
ASSPFTGTLTDTQY
>TRBV5-4|TRBJ2-7
ASSLAGTPYYEQY
>TRBV5-3|TRBJ2-7
ASSLGQGGTGEQY
>TRBV6-2/TRBV6-3|TRBJ2-4
ASSIRAKNIQY
>TRBV4-3|TRBJ1-1
ASSQDKDWDTEAF
>TRBV7-9|TRBJ1-1
ASSPDKGDRADTEAF
>TRBV19|TRBJ1-5
ASGRAGNQPQH
>TRBV30|TRBJ2-7
AWSVAGGEQY
>TRBV20-1|TRBJ2-7
SAIQDLSYEQY
>TRBV6-2/TRBV6-3|TRBJ1-1
ASSYSMGVLRRNTEAF
>TRBV28|TRBJ1-1
ASSSTGGGTEAF
>TRBV6-2/TRBV6-3|TRBJ2-1
AMGTADEQF
>TRBV7-6|TRBJ2-2
ASSPDPGHNTGELF
>TRBV10-2|TRBJ1-5
ASSEGVVGNQPQH
>TRBV12-3/TRBV12-4|TRBJ2-1
ASSLVGGRGDEQF
>TRBV6-2/TRBV6-3|TRBJ2-7
ASSADRNNEQY
>TRBV6-2/TRBV6-3|TRBJ2-2
ASSLPGQDNTGELF
>TRBV29-1|TRBJ2-2
SVEAEDRVGGELF
>TRBV5-5|TRBJ2-2
ASSYQNSLTWELF
>TRBV7-9|TRBJ1-6
ASSTADREYNSPLH
>TRBV25-1|TRBJ2-4
ASSKTSGIGGIQY
>TRBV2|TRBJ2-7
ASSSGSPSYEQY
>TRBV7-3|TRBJ2-3
ASSLIGGGTDTQY
>TRBV19|TRBJ2-2
ASSLPQCPVELF
>TRBV29-1|TRBJ2-3
SGTGNTDTQY
>TRBV27|TRBJ2-3
ASRLSRGFTDTQY
>TRBV30|TRBJ1-1
AWSWVMNTEAF
>TRBV28|TRBJ1-4
ASSFGQWNEKLF
>TRBV20-1|TRBJ2-5
SARETSGVETQY
>TRBV29-1|TRBJ2-3
SVVAGGVADTQY
>TRBV12-3/TRBV12-4|TRBJ2-7
ASSLAADKTYEQY
>TRBV4-2|TRBJ2-1
ASSQPLTSGVDEQF
>TRBV5-1|TRBJ2-2
ATWEGGTYNTGELF
>TRBV14|TRBJ2-3
AISPGGRDSADTQY
>TRBV20-1|TRBJ2-7
SARGPDSYEQY
>TRBV28|TRBJ2-5
ASSSLSKETQY
>TRBV29-1|TRBJ2-5
SVELAGVYQETQY
>TRBV4-3|TRBJ2-1
ASSHQLAGAYNEQF
>TRBV4-3|TRBJ2-7
ASSQDRGRLSYEQY
>TRBV12-3/TRBV12-4|TRBJ2-3
AGSTPGTSGVLSTDTQY
>TRBV12-5|TRBJ2-3
ARGFHVGYTDTQY
>TRBV9|TRBJ2-7
VSSVQGLDSYEQY
>TRBV28|TRBJ1-1
ASTSGYGAF
>TRBV24-1|TRBJ1-1
ATKETVGTEAF
>TRBV7-9|TRBJ2-3
ASSLVSRGDTQY
>TRBV2|TRBJ2-3
ASSESRQGARTDTQY